This T cell receptor beta chain emerged from a study of blood T cell repertoires in COVID-19. Study background: The origin of the acute and convalescent COVID-19 samples was the United States, Italy and Spain. T cells, B-cell-depleted T cells, or PBMCs provided the cDNA or gDNA that served as material.

Libraries were prepared by immunoSEQ multiplex PCR; TCRdb keeps only in-frame clonotypes and omits some of them. Here the sample spans some 220,000 clones, around 84% being singletons. CDR3 length equals 14 residues. The V gene's germline CDR1 is KGHSH and CDR2 LQKENI. V shed 0 bases and J shed 8 bases, with 11 bases lying between them. The specimen sequenced was peripheral blood. The chain is built from TRBV18 and TRBJ2-1, with a possible D match to TRBD1 (5 bases). This clonotype originated in a woman of 80 years or more with active or convalescent COVID-19. CDR3 sequence: CASSPPSGADEQFF. CDR3 DNA sequence: TGTGCCAGCTCACCACCCTCTGGGGCCGATGAGCAGTTCTTC.